Shown below are 29 T cell receptor beta chains from a single sample sequenced in a study of T cells in Graves' hyperthyroidism and ophthalmopathy. Amplification of TCR beta CDR3 regions used RNA as the template. HTBI primers were used for first-round RT-PCR of the TCR CDR3. MiXCR, applied by TCRdb to the multiplex PCR reads, yields one record per CDR3 protein. The table lists about 740,000 distinct CDR3 sequences, 14% of them singletons. Specimen: blood. The receptors stem from a woman under 30 with Graves' hyperthyroidism.

This clonotype was found a few times. The chain uses TRBV4-3 and TRBJ1-5; D is unclear. Germline V lookup: CDR1 LGHNA, CDR2 YSLEER. CDR3 length: 17 residues. The germline V and J ends were trimmed by 0 bases and 0 bases, with 12 bases remaining between them. The CDR3 loop reads CASSQEVGFYSNQPQHF. Written as DNA, the CDR3 is TGCGCCAGCAGCCAAGAAGTTGGATTTTATAGCAATCAGCCCCAGCATTTT.

The chain is built from TRBV10-3 and TRBJ2-1; D is unclear. The CDR3 is 12 residues long. Germline V gene sequence: CDR1 ENHRY, CDR2 SYGVKD. V was shortened by 2 bases and J by 5 bases, with 4 bases between the two germline ends. CDR3 nucleotide sequence: TGTGCCATCAGTGAGCAAGACAATGAGCAGTTCTTC. Residues: CAISEQDNEQFF.

To note about this clonotype: A much larger clone differs from this one at a single base, so this may be a read error. V gene TRBV11-2 combines with J gene TRBJ2-2, with 7 bases that match TRBD2. Germline loops: CDR1 SGHAT, CDR2 FQNNGV. The CDR3 sequence is 18 residues long. Written as DNA, the CDR3 is TGTGCCGGCAGCTTAGATCTGAGTCCCCTAGCGGTACCCGGGGAGCTGTTTTTT. This gives the protein CAGSLDLSPLAVPGELFF.

Ten or more counts support this clonotype. The chain uses TRBV9 and TRBJ2-7, with 11 bases matching TRBD2. J was trimmed by 3 bases and V by 3 bases; bases with no gene match: 5. There are 15 residues in the CDR3. CDR1 is SGDLS and CDR2 is YYNGEE in the germline V gene. In nucleotides, the CDR3 is TGTGCCAGCAGCGCCACTAGCGGGAGTTTCTACGAGCAGTACTTC. Protein product: CASSATSGSFYEQYF. Combining the CDR3 with reference TRBV9 and TRBJ2-7 gives the whole variable domain DSGVTQTPKHLITATGQRVTLRCSPRSGDLSVYWYQQSLDQGLQFLIQYYNGEERAKGNILERFSAQQFPDLHSELNLSSLELGDSALYFCASSATSGSFYEQYFGPGTRLTVT.

The V and J genes are TRBV15 and TRBJ2-3; D unresolved. Trimming removed 1 base at V and 0 bases at J, with 8 bases between. This CDR3 is 15 amino acids long. Per the germline V gene, CDR1 is LNHNV and CDR2 is YYDKDF (reference sequence). CDR3 in DNA: TGTGCCACCAGCAGAGCCAGGTTTAGCACAGATACGCAGTATTTT. Residues: CATSRARFSTDTQYF.

This clonotype was observed at least ten times. The CDR3 protein is CASSFLRGDEQYF. The CDR3 DNA is TGTGCCAGCAGCTTCCTTAGAGGTGACGAGCAGTACTTC. V usage is TRBV7-2 and J usage is TRBJ2-7; D ambiguous. The CDR3 spans 13 residues. Trimming removed 3 bases at V and 5 bases at J, with 11 bases between. In germline, CDR1 is SGHTA, CDR2 FQGNSA.

This clonotype appeared many times. The CDR3: CAWSGGEQFF. The CDR3 DNA sequence: TGTGCCTGGAGTGGAGGGGAGCAGTTCTTC. This chain connects TRBV30 to TRBJ2-1, with D possibly TRBD2 on 5 matching bases. Germline-derived CDR1 and CDR2 are GTSNPN and SVGIG (reference sequence). The length of the CDR3 is 10 residues. Trimming took off 1 base at V and 10 bases at J, with 5 bases between the two ends. The variable domain in full, with the rest retrieved from reference TRBV30 and TRBJ2-1, is SQTIHQWPATLVQPVGSPLSLECTVEGTSNPNLYWYRQAAGRGLQLLFYSVGIGQISSEVPQNLSASRPQDRQFILSSKKLLLSDSGFYLCAWSGGEQFFGPGTRLTVL.

This clonotype was counted a few times. V is TRBV7-9 and J is TRBJ2-1, with 8 bases lining up with TRBD2. J was trimmed by 7 bases and V by 8 bases; bases with no gene match: 16. Germline CDR1 reads SEHNR; CDR2 reads FQNEAQ (reference sequence). The CDR3 has 16 amino acids. CDR3 DNA: TGTGCCAGCGGCATGCGCCCCGGGAGGGCCGAAAATGAGCAGTTCTTC. This codes for CASGMRPGRAENEQFF.

There are many counts of this clonotype. V and J are TRBV2 and TRBJ2-5; TRBD1 agrees at 7 bases. Per germline, CDR1 SNHLY and CDR2 FYNNEI. V gave up 6 bases and J gave up 4 bases; unmatched junction bases: 8. This CDR3 is 14 amino acids long. CDR3: CASSLTGLGETQYF. The DNA for the CDR3 is TGTGCCAGCAGCCTGACAGGGCTTGGAGAGACCCAGTACTTC.

This clonotype has more than one count but fewer than ten. The chain employs TRBV15 and TRBJ1-1; D is perhaps TRBD1 (5 bases). CDR1 and CDR2 from the germline V gene are LNHNV and YYDKDF (reference sequence). Trimming pared 5 bases from V and 3 bases from J, leaving 19 bases between. The CDR3 runs 16 residues. CDR3 DNA: TGTGCCACCAGCGGGGATGGAGGGGAAAGTGACACTGAAGCTTTCTTT. This sequence encodes CATSGDGGESDTEAFF.

In DNA form, the CDR3 reads TGTGCCAGCAGTCTAGGGACTCAAGCCTACGAGCAGTACTTC. Its translation: CASSLGTQAYEQYF. The V gene is TRBV12-3 or TRBV12-4, the J gene TRBJ2-7, with D maybe TRBD2 (6 bases). Between the trimmed V and J ends, which lost 5 bases and 2 bases, there was a span of 13 bases. This CDR3 is built from 14 residues.

This clonotype was found a few times. V is TRBV7-9 and J is TRBJ2-5, with 8 bases identical to TRBD2. The CDR3 is made up of 14 amino acids. Germline V gene sequence: CDR1 SEHNR, CDR2 FQNEAQ (reference sequence). J lost 4 bases, V lost 6 bases, and 7 bases had no gene match. The CDR3 bases are TGTGCCAGCAGTCCGGGACTAGGTCTAGAGACCCAGTACTTC. Residues: CASSPGLGLETQYF.

The chain uses TRBV9 and TRBJ2-2; 10 nucleotides agree with TRBD2. The trim removed 3 bases at V and 4 bases at J, leaving 3 bases unmatched. The CDR3 is made up of 15 amino acids. Germline assignment: CDR1 SGDLS and CDR2 YYNGEE. The CDR3 DNA sequence: TGTGCCAGCAGCGCGGTAGCGGGGGGCACCGGGGAGCTGTTTTTT. It translates to CASSAVAGGTGELFF.

This clonotype was seen ten or more times. The chain has TRBV30 and TRBJ2-3, with D perhaps matching TRBD1 or TRBD2 (5 bases each). CDR1 is GTSNPN and CDR2 is SVGIG in the germline V gene (reference sequence). There are 14 residues in the CDR3. Trimming shortened V by 5 bases and J by 3 bases, and 15 bases separated the two germline ends. Here the CDR3 reads CAWEGTSGTDTQYF. Written as DNA, the CDR3 is TGTGCCTGGGAAGGGACCTCCGGAACAGATACGCAGTATTTT.

The V gene is TRBV27, the J gene TRBJ2-5, with 9 bases fitting TRBD1. V trimming: 6 bases; J trimming: 3 bases; junction bases outside the gene matches: 20. The CDR3 has 19 amino acids. Germline CDR1 is MNHEY and CDR2 is SMNVEV (reference sequence). The CDR3, as DNA: TGTGCCAGCAGGGCCGAGGGTTGGGCGAGACAGGGGGGAGAAGAGACCCAGTACTTC. Translating it yields CASRAEGWARQGGEETQYF.

As for this clonotype: The CDR3 does not close with the conserved phenylalanine or tryptophan, likely indicating a read error. This rearrangement joins TRBV4-1 to TRBJ1-2; TRBD1 matches 9 bases. V trimming: 0 bases; J trimming: 2 bases; junction bases outside the gene matches: 10. The CDR3 sequence is 18 residues long. Germline CDR1 is MGHRA and CDR2 is YSYEKL. This chain's CDR3 is CASSQEPVAGTGNYGYTL. For the CDR3, the DNA is TGCGCCAGCAGCCAAGAACCCGTCGCCGGGACAGGGAACTATGGCTACACCCTC.

This clonotype was detected only a few times. CDR3 region: CASSSRKAGRNEQFF. Here the CDR3 DNA reads TGTGCCAGCAGCTCGAGGAAGGCAGGGCGAAATGAGCAGTTCTTC. The genes are TRBV7-9 and TRBJ2-1; D may be TRBD1 (5 bases). The CDR3 has 15 amino acids. V was pared by 4 bases and J by 7 bases, with 17 bases between. Germline CDR1 is SEHNR and CDR2 is FQNEAQ (reference sequence).

At least ten counts were recorded for this clonotype. The chain employs TRBV5-1 and TRBJ1-5, with D perhaps matching TRBD1 (5 bases). The CDR3 runs to 14 residues. V dropped 4 bases and J dropped 0 bases, with 8 bases sitting between them. The germline V gene has CDR1 SGHRS and CDR2 YFSETQ. The CDR3 nucleotides are TGCGCCAGCAGCGCGGGGGATAGCAATCAGCCCCAGCATTTT. This encodes CASSAGDSNQPQHF.

This clonotype appeared many times. V usage is TRBV27 and J usage is TRBJ2-2; the D gene is possibly TRBD2 (6 bases). This CDR3 has 16 amino acids. Germline V gene lookup returns CDR1 MNHEY and CDR2 SMNVEV (reference sequence). V was pared by 4 bases and J by 6 bases, with 18 bases between. This CDR3 reads CASSSRLLGGAGELFF. Here the CDR3 DNA reads TGTGCCAGCAGTTCTAGATTGTTGGGGGGAGCCGGGGAGCTGTTTTTT.

This clonotype was recorded many times. The CDR3 reads CASRGTGNIQYF. The CDR3 DNA reads as TGTGCCAGCAGAGGGACAGGGAACATTCAGTACTTC. The V call is TRBV3-1, the J call TRBJ2-4; 9 bases map to TRBD1. V shed 6 bases and J 7 bases; nucleotides not matched to a gene: 1. The CDR3 is 12 residues long. CDR1 and CDR2 from the germline V gene are LGHDT and YNNKEL (reference sequence). The entire variable domain, with the rest obtained from reference TRBV3-1 and TRBJ2-4, is as follows: DTAVSQTPKYLVTQMGNDKSIKCEQNLGHDTMYWYKQDSKKFLKIMFSYNNKELIINETVPNRFSPKSPDKAHLNLHINSLELGDSAVYFCASRGTGNIQYFGAGTRLSVL.

This clonotype was observed a handful of times. This sequence joins TRBV12-3 or TRBV12-4 and TRBJ2-5, with a possible D match to TRBD1 (5 bases). The CDR3 is 16 residues long. V was trimmed by 5 bases and J by 5 bases, leaving 21 bases between them. Here the CDR3 DNA reads TGTGCCAGCAGTCCCAACCCCCCCCCAGGGTTCGAGACCCAGTACTTC. Translated: CASSPNPPPGFETQYF.

V and J are TRBV29-1 and TRBJ2-7; TRBD1 agrees at 7 bases. The DNA end is more similar to TRBJ2-1, so the J call may be wrong. The CDR3 contains 13 residues. Germline CDR1 and CDR2: SQVTM and ANQGSEA. CDR3 region: CSVSGQLTYEQFF. The DNA for the CDR3 is TGCAGCGTTTCGGGACAGCTTACCTACGAGCAGTTCTTC.

The chain has TRBV20-1 and TRBJ2-3; no clear D gene. CDR3 length equals 14 residues. V lost 6 bases to trimming and J lost 2 bases, with 15 bases between them. Looked up from germline, CDR1 is DFQATT and CDR2 is SNEGSKA (reference sequence). The CDR3 sequence: CSASSPINTDTQYF. In DNA, the CDR3 is TGCAGTGCATCAAGTCCAATCAACACAGATACGCAGTATTTT.

This clonotype was observed a few times. This sequence may be a read error, since a much larger clone differs from it by one base. The chain joins TRBV18 to TRBJ2-3; 9 bases fit TRBD2. The germline CDR1 and CDR2 sequences are KGHSH and LQKENI. Trimming cost V 4 bases and J 5 bases; bases outside gene matches: 13. This CDR3 has 17 amino acids. CDR3 sequence reads: CASSRLGVAGERDTQYF. DNA for the CDR3: TGTGCCAGCTCACGCCTCGGGGTAGCGGGAGAAAGAGATACGCAGTATTTT. The full variable domain, completed using reference TRBV18 and TRBJ2-3, is NAGVMQNPRHLVRRRGQEARLRCSPMKGHSHVYWYRQLPEEGLKFMVYLQKENIIDESGMPKERFSAEFPKEGPSILRIQQVVRGDSAAYFCASSRLGVAGERDTQYFGPGTRLTVL.

About this clonotype itself: This clone may be a read error of a much larger clone one base away. V usage is TRBV11-2 and J usage is TRBJ2-5; the D is unclear. The DNA matches TRBJ2-1 better at its end, which makes the J call doubtful. Germline lookup yields CDR1 SGHAT and CDR2 FQNNGV. This CDR3 is 13 amino acids long. The CDR3, as DNA: TGTGCCAACAGCCAAGGACCCCAAGAGACCCAGTTCTTC. This gives the protein CANSQGPQETQFF.

This clonotype has a count of ten or more. The chain uses TRBV11-2 and TRBJ2-7, with 9 bases matching TRBD1. The V gene's germline CDR1 is SGHAT and CDR2 FQNNGV. Losses at the gene ends were 6 bases for V and 5 bases for J; bases not matched to a gene: 11. The CDR3 is 15 amino acids. In DNA, the CDR3 is TGTGCCAGCAGGCGACCCGGGACAGGGCTCCACGAGCAGTACTTC. It translates to CASRRPGTGLHEQYF. The complete variable domain, with remaining parts taken from reference TRBV11-2 and TRBJ2-7, reads EAGVAQSPRYKIIEKRQSVAFWCNPISGHATLYWYQQILGQGPKLLIQFQNNGVVDDSQLPKDRFSAERLKGVDSTLKIQPAKLEDSAVYLCASRRPGTGLHEQYFGPGTRLTVT.

This clonotype was seen a handful of times. The J gene is TRBJ2-7, the V gene TRBV18, with TRBD2 matching 8 bases. The CDR3 loop spans 15 amino acids. Germline-derived CDR1 and CDR2 are KGHSH and LQKENI. The V segment lost 3 bases and the J segment 7 bases; nucleotides outside the gene matches: 11. The CDR3 region has the DNA TGTGCCAGCTCACCCAGCGGGGGTCTGGCGAATGAGCAGTACTTC. Translating gives CASSPSGGLANEQYF.

Many counts were recorded for this clonotype. The gene calls are TRBV30 and TRBJ1-1, with D perhaps matching TRBD1 (6 bases). Per the germline V gene, CDR1 is GTSNPN and CDR2 is SVGIG (reference sequence). There are 12 residues in the CDR3. Trimming took 2 bases from V and 8 from J, leaving 12 bases between them. CDR3 coding DNA: TGTGCCTGGAGTCCGACAGGAAACGAAGCTTTCTTT. Translated: CAWSPTGNEAFF.

This clonotype was seen many times. Compared with germline, one end of the junction differs, possibly owing to a read error. The chain uses TRBV11-3 and TRBJ1-1, with D maybe TRBD1 (6 bases). The CDR3 is made up of 13 amino acids. Germline CDR1 and CDR2: SGHNT and YENEEA. The CDR3 DNA follows: TGTGCCAACAGCTCCTCCCTATGGGAGGGGGGGATCTTT. This codes for CANSSSLWEGGIF.